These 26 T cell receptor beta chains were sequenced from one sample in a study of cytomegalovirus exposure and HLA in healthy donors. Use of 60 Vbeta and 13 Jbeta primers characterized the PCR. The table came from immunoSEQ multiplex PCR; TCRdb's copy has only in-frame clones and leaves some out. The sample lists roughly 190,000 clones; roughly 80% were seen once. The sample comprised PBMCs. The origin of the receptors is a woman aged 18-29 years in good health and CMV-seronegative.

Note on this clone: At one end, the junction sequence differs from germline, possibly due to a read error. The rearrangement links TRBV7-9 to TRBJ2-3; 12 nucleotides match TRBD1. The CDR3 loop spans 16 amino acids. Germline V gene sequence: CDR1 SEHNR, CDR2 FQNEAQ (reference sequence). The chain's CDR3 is CSSRSGTGGFTDTQYF. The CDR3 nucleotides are TGTTCCAGCAGATCCGGGACAGGGGGCTTCACAGATACGCAGTATTTT.

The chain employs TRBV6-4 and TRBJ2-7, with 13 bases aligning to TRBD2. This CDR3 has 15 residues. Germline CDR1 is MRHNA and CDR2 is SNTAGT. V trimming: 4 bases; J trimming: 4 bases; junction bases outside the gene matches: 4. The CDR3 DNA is TGTGCCAGCAGTGGGACTAGCGGGAGTTGGTACGAGCAGTACGTC. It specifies CASSGTSGSWYEQYV.

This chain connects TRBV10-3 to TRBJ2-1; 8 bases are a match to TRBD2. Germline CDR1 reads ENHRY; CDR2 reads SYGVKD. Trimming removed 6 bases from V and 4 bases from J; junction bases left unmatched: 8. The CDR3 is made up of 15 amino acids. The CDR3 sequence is CAIRGGTSGYNEQFF. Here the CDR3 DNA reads TGTGCCATCAGAGGGGGAACTAGCGGATACAATGAGCAGTTCTTC.

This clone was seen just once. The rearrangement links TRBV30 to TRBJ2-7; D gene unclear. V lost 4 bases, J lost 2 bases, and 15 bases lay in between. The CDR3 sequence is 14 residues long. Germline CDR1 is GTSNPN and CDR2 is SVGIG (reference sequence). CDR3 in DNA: TGTGCCTGGACCGGCGGCGCGATACCCTACGAGCAGTACTTC. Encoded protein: CAWTGGAIPYEQYF.

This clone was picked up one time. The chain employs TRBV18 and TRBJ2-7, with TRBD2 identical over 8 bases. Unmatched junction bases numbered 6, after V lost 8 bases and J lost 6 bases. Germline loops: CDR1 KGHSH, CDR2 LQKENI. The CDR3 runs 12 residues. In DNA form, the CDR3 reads TGTGCCAGCGCGTCAAGCGGGGGCGAGCAGTACTTC. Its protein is CASASSGGEQYF.

The CDR3 reads CSLLGTSGNYNEQFF. The CDR3 DNA reads TGCAGCCTCCTAGGGACTAGCGGCAACTACAATGAGCAGTTCTTC. The rearrangement uses TRBV29-1 and TRBJ2-1, with 11 bases identical to TRBD2. The CDR3 runs 15 residues. The ends lost 8 bases at V and 3 bases at J; junction bases unmatched: 9. Germline lookup yields CDR1 SQVTM and CDR2 ANQGSEA.

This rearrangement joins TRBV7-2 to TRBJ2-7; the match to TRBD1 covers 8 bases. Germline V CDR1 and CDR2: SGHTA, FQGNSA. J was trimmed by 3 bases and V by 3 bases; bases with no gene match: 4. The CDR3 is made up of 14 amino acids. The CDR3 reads CASSFAGGGYEQYF. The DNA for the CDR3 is TGTGCCAGCAGCTTCGCAGGGGGCGGCTACGAGCAGTACTTC.

CDR3 in DNA: TGTGCCAGCAGCTTGAGTCTAGCGGGAGGGGGGGACCAAGAGACCCAGTACTTC. Translation: CASSLSLAGGGDQETQYF. The V gene is TRBV7-2, the J gene TRBJ2-5; 12 nucleotides match TRBD2. The CDR3 has 18 amino acids. V lost 3 bases, J lost 0 bases, and 8 bases stayed unmatched. Germline V CDR1 and CDR2: SGHTA, FQGNSA.

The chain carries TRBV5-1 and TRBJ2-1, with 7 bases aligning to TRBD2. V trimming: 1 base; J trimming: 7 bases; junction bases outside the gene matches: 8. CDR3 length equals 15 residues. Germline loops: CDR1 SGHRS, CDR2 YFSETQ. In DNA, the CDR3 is TGCGCCAGCAGCTTGAGGAGGGAGGGCCAGAATGAGCAGTTCTTC. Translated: CASSLRREGQNEQFF.

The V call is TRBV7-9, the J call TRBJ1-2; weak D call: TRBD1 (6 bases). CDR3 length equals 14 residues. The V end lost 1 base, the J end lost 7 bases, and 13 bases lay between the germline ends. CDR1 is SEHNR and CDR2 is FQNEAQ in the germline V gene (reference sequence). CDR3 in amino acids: CASSLEAGAAGYTF. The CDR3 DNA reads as TGTGCCAGCAGCTTAGAGGCAGGGGCGGCTGGCTACACCTTC. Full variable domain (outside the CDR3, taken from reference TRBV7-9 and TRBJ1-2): DTGVSQNPRHKITKRGQNVTFRCDPISEHNRLYWYRQTLGQGPEFLTYFQNEAQLEKSRLLSDRFSAERPKGSFSTLEIQRTEQGDSAMYLCASSLEAGAAGYTFGSGTRLTVV.

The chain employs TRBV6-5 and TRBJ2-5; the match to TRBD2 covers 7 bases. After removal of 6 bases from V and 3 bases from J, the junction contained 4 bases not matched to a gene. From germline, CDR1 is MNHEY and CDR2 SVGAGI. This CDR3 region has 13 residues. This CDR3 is CASRGLAEETQYF. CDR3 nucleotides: TGTGCCAGCAGGGGGCTAGCGGAAGAGACCCAGTACTTC.

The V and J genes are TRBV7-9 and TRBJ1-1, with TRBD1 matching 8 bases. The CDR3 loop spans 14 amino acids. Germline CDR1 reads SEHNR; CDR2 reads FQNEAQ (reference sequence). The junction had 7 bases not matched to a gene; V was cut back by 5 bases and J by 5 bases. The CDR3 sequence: CASSKGQGNTEAFF. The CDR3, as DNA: TGTGCCAGCAGCAAAGGACAGGGAAATACTGAAGCTTTCTTT.

The CDR3 DNA reads as TGTGCCAGCAGTTTGATACCGGGCCTTAAGGAGGACGGCTACACCTTC. It codes for CASSLIPGLKEDGYTF. V and J are TRBV6-5 and TRBJ1-2; D gene uncertain. V lost 4 bases, J lost 8 bases, and 23 bases lay in between. The CDR3 runs 16 residues. CDR1 and CDR2 (germline): MNHEY, SVGAGI.

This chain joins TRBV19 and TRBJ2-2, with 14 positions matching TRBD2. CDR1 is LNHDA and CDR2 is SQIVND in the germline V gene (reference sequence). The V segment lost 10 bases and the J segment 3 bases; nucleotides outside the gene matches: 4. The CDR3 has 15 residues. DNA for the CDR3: TGTGCCACCAGGACTAGCGGGAGGTACACCGGGGAGCTGTTTTTT. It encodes CATRTSGRYTGELFF.

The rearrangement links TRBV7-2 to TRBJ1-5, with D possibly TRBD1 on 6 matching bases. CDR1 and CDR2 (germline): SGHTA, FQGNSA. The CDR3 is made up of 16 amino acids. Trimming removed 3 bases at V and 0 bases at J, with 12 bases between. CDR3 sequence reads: CASSFTTGISNQPQHF. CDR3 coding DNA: TGTGCCAGCAGCTTTACAACAGGGATTAGCAATCAGCCCCAGCATTTT.

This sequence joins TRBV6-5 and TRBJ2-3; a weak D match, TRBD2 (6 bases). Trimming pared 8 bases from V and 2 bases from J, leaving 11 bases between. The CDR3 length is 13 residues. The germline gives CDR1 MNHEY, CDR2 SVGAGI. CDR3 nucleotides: TGTGCCAGCGGGCTAGCGACCACAGATACGCAGTATTTT. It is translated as CASGLATTDTQYF.

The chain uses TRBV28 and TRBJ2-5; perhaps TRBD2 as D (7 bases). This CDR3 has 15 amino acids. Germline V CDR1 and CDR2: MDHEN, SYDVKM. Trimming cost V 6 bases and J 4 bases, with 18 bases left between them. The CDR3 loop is CASRLEGGGRETQYF. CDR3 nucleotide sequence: TGTGCCAGCAGGTTGGAAGGGGGGGGTCGAGAGACCCAGTACTTC.

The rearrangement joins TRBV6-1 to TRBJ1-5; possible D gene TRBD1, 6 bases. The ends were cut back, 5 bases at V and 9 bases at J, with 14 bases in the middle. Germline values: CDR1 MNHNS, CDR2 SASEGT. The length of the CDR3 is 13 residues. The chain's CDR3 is CASSTVGAWPQHF. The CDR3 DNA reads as TGTGCCAGCAGTACCGTGGGGGCTTGGCCCCAGCATTTT.

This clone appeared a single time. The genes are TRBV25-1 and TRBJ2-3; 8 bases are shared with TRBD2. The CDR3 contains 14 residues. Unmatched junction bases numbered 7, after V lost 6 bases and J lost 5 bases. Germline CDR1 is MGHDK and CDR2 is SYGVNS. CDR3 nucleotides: TGTGCCAGCAGCCCGGGACTAGTTAGAGATACGCAGTATTTT. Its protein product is CASSPGLVRDTQYF.

The DNA for the CDR3 is TGTGCCAGCAGGATTTCGGCTGGGGGGGTTGCCCCCTACGAGCAGTACTTC. This translates into CASRISAGGVAPYEQYF. The gene calls are TRBV27 and TRBJ2-7; 7 bases agree with TRBD2. This CDR3 has 17 residues. After removal of 6 bases from V and 2 bases from J, the junction contained 16 bases not matched to a gene. Germline V gene lookup returns CDR1 MNHEY and CDR2 SMNVEV (reference sequence).

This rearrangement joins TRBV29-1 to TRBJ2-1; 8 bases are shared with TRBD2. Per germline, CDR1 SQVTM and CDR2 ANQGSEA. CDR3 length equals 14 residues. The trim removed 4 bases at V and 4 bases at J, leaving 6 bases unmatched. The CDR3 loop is CSVVGSSGYNEQFF. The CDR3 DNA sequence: TGCAGCGTTGTTGGGTCTAGCGGGTACAATGAGCAGTTCTTC.

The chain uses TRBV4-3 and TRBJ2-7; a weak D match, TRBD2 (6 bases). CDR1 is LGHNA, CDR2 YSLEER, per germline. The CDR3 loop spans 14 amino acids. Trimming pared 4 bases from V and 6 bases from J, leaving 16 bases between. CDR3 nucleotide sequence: TGCGCCAGCAGCCTGGGACTCCCGGGGCTCGAGCAGTACTTC. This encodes CASSLGLPGLEQYF.

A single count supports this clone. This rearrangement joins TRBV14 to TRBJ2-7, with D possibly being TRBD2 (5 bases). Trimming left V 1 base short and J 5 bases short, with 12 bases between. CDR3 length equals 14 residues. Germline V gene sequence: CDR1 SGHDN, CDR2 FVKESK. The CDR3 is CASSQVRGRNEQYF. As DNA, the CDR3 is TGTGCCAGCAGCCAAGTGAGAGGGCGCAACGAGCAGTACTTC.

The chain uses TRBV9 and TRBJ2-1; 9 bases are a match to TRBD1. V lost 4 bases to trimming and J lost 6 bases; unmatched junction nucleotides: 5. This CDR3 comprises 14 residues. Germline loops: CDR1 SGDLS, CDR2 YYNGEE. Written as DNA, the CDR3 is TGTGCCAGCAGCATCCACAGGGGGCTCAATGAGCAGTTCTTC. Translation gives CASSIHRGLNEQFF.

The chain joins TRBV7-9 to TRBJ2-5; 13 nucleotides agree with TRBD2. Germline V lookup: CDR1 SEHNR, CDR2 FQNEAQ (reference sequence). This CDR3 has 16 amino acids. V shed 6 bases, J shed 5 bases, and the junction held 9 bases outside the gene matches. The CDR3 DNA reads TGTGCCAGCAGTTCCGGACTAGCGGGAGTTCTGGAGACCCAGTACTTC. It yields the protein CASSSGLAGVLETQYF.

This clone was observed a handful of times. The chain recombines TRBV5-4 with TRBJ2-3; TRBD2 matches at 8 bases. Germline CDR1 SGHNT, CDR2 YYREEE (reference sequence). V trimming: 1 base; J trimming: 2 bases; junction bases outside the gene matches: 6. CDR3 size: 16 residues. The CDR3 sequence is CASSLMLAGNTDTQYF. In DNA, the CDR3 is TGTGCCAGCAGCTTGATGTTAGCGGGAAACACAGATACGCAGTATTTT.